These 6 T cell receptor beta chains came from one sample sequenced in a study of monozygotic twins with inflammatory bowel disease. TCRdb re-called the 5' RACE reads and catalogs CDR3 proteins one per entry, DNA excluded. The sample's table shows some 160,000 distinct CDR3 sequences. The sequenced sample consisted of blood. Receptor source: a human donor with ulcerative colitis or Crohn's disease, or a healthy co-twin of an affected twin (not recorded which).

This chain joins TRBV5-4 and TRBJ1-2; the TCRdb call, TRBD1, lacks DNA for checking. Germline-derived CDR1 and CDR2 are SGHNT and YYREEE (reference sequence). The CDR3 runs 12 residues. The CDR3 sequence is CASSTGNYGYTF.

The chain couples TRBV2 to TRBJ1-3; the D call of TRBD1 rests on TCRdb alone, since no DNA is present to check it. CDR1 and CDR2 from the germline V gene are SNHLY and FYNNEI. The CDR3 contains 13 residues. CDR3 loop: CASRTGGGNTIYF.

V usage is TRBV5-6 and J usage is TRBJ2-2; absent DNA, TCRdb's TRBD2 call cannot be checked. CDR1 and CDR2 (germline): SGHDT, YYEEEE. CDR3 length: 16 residues. CDR3: CASSVSPTRNTGELFF.

The chain combines TRBV7-2 with TRBJ1-2; the D gene TCRdb calls, TRBD1, cannot be checked with no DNA. Germline V gene lookup returns CDR1 SGHTA and CDR2 FQGNSA. This CDR3 is 14 amino acids long. The CDR3 protein is CASSPPGQIYGYTF.

The chain couples TRBV11-2 to TRBJ1-2; TCRdb selects TRBD1, and the lack of DNA leaves this call unchecked. The CDR3 consists of 13 residues. CDR1 is SGHAT, CDR2 FQNNGV, per germline. The CDR3 region is CASSSPPGTGYTF.

J is TRBJ1-2 and V is TRBV5-4. CDR3 length equals 12 residues. Per the germline V gene, CDR1 is SGHNT and CDR2 is YYREEE (reference sequence). This CDR3 reads CASSGVPYGYTF.